This T cell receptor (beta chain) was sequenced in a study of shared clonotypes between healthy human individuals. Notes on the study in general: Relative to their counterparts shared across all four donors, non-shared clonotypes exhibited diminished generation probabilities. A small donor pool kept down the genetic and exposure-history diversity that was represented. The authors expected sequencing depth to affect clonotype sharing among donors.

Notes on this clone: Its specificity is unknown.

Naive CD8 isolation took CD45RO-negative cells positively selected for CCR7 and excluded terminally differentiated effector memory CD45RA+ cells. Sequencing used immunoSEQ multiplex PCR; TCRdb keeps in-frame clones, though not all of them. There are around 1.9 million clones in the sample; around 93% occur only once, and about 1.5% lies in the top ten. The origin of this receptor is a man younger than 35 in good health. Some clones in this sample may be carry-over from other donors' samples. The sample consisted of naive CD8+ T cells from PBMCs.

The CDR3 loop is CSARYAGGQFF. In DNA form, the CDR3 reads TGCAGTGCTAGATATGCGGGAGGGCAGTTCTTC. The chain carries TRBV20-1 and TRBJ2-1, with TRBD2 matching 8 bases. The germline V gene has CDR1 DFQATT and CDR2 SNEGSKA (reference sequence). The CDR3 runs to 11 residues. The V and J ends lost 2 bases and 12 bases, in that order; junction bases with no gene match: 3.